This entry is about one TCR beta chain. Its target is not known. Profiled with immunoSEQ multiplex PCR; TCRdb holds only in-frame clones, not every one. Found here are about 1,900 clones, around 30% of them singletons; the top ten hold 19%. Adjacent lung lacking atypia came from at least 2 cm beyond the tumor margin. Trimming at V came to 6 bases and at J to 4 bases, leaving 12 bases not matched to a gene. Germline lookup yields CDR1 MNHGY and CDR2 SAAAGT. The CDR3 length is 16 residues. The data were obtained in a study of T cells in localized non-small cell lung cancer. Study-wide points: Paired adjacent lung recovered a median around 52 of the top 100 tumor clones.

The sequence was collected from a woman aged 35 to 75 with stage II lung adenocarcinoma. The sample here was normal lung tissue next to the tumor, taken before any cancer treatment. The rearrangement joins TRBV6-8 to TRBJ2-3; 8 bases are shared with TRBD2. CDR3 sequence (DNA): TGTGCCAGCAGCCCCGCCGGGACTAGTGGTCCAGATACGCAGTATTTT. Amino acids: CASSPAGTSGPDTQYF.